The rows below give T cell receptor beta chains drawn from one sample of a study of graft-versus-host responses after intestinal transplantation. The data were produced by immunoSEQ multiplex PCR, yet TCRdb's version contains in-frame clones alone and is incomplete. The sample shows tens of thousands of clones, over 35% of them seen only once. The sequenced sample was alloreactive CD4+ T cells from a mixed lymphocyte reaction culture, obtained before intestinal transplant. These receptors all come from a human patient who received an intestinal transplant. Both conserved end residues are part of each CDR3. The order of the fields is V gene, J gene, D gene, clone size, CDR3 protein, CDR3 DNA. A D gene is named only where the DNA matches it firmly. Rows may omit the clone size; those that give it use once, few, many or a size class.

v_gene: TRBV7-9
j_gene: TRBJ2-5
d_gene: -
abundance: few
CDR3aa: CASSPGGQETQYF
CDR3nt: TGTGCCAGCAGCCCAGGGGGGCAAGAGACCCAGTACTTC

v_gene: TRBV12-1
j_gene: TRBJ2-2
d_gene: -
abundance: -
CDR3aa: CASSYSDRGDTGELFF
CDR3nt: TGTGCCAGCAGCTACTCGGACAGGGGGGACACCGGGGAGCTGTTTTTT

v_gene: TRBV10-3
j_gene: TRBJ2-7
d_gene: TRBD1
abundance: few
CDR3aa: CATRTGFEQYF
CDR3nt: TGTGCCACCCGGACAGGGTTTGAGCAGTACTTC

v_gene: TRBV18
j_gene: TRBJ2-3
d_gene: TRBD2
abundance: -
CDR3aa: CASSPRRTSGVKDTQYF
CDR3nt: TGTGCCAGCTCACCACGGCGGACTAGCGGGGTTAAAGATACGCAGTATTTT

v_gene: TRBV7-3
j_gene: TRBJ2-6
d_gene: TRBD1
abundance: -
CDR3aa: CASSYRGLGANVLTF
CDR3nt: TGTGCCAGCAGCTACAGGGGGCTGGGGGCCAACGTCCTGACTTTC

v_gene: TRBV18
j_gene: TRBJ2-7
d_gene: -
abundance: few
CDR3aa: CASSLTRGANYEQYF
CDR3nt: TGTGCCAGCTCACTAACTCGTGGGGCCAACTACGAGCAGTACTTC

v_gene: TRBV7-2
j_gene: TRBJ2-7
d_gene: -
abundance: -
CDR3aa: CASSSGHLYEQYF
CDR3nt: TGTGCCAGCAGCTCCGGACACCTCTACGAGCAGTACTTC

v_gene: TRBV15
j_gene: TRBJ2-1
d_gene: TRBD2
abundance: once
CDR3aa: CATSRGDLAARDNEQFF
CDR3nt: TGTGCCACCAGCAGAGGTGATCTAGCGGCCAGGGACAATGAGCAGTTCTTC

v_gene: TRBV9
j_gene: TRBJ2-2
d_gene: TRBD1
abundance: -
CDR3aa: CASSVADRPPNRVELFF
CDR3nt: TGTGCCAGCAGCGTAGCGGACAGGCCCCCCAATCGCGTGGAGCTGTTTTTT

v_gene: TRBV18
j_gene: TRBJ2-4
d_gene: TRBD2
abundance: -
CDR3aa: CASSPPPILAGGQNIQYF
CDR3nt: TGTGCCAGCTCACCACCGCCCATACTAGCGGGGGGCCAAAACATTCAGTACTTC

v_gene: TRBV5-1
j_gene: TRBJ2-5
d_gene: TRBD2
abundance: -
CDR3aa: CASSLLAGWETQYF
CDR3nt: TGCGCCAGCAGCTTACTAGCGGGGTGGGAGACCCAGTACTTC

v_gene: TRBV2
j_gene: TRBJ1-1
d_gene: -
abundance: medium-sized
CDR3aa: CASRGEGTEAFF
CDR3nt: TGTGCCAGCAGAGGGGAAGGGACTGAAGCTTTCTTT

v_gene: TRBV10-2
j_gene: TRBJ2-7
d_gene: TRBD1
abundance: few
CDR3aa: CASSSQGVIYEQYF
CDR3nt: TGCGCCAGCAGTTCCCAGGGGGTGATCTACGAGCAGTACTTC

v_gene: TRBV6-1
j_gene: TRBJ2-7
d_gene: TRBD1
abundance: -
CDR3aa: CASSALRTGGASYEQYF
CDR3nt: TGTGCCAGCAGTGCCTTACGCACAGGGGGCGCCTCCTACGAGCAGTACTTC

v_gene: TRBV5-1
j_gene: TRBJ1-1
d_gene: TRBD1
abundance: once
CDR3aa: CASSSTTGVNTEAFF
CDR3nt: TGCGCCAGCAGCTCCACGACAGGGGTGAACACTGAAGCTTTCTTT

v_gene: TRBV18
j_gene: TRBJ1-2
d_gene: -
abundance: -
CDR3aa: CASSPLPRQENYGYTF
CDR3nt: TGTGCCAGCTCACCACTTCCGCGACAGGAAAACTATGGCTACACCTTC

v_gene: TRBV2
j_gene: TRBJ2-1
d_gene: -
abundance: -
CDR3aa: CASTPTPSSYNEQFF
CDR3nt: TGTGCCAGCACCCCGACTCCTAGCTCCTACAATGAGCAGTTCTTC

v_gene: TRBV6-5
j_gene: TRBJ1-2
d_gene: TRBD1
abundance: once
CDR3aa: CASRSTGGFYGYTF
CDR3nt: TGTGCCAGCAGAAGCACAGGGGGGTTCTATGGCTACACCTTC

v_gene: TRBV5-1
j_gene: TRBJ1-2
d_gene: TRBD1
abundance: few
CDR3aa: CASSPDRGRFGYTF
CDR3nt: TGCGCCAGCAGCCCCGACAGGGGGCGGTTTGGCTACACCTTC

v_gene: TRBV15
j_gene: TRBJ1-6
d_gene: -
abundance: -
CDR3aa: CATSRDPGSPLHF
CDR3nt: TGTGCCACCAGCAGAGATCCGGGGTCACCCCTCCACTTT

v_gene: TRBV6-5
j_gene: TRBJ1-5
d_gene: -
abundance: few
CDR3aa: CASSDWAGTNQPQHF
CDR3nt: TGTGCCAGCAGTGACTGGGCGGGAACCAATCAGCCCCAGCATTTT

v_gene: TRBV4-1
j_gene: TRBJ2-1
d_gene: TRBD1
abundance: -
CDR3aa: CASSRTGGSYNEQFF
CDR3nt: TGCGCCAGCAGCCGGACAGGGGGGTCGTACAATGAGCAGTTCTTC

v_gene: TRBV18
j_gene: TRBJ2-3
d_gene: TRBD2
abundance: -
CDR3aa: CASSLIAGGSTDTQYF
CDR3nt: TGTGCCAGCTCGCTAATAGCGGGGGGCAGCACAGATACGCAGTATTTT

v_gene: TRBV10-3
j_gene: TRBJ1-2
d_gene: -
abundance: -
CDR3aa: CAIGAGSHYGYTF
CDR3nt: TGTGCCATCGGTGCGGGGTCTCACTATGGCTACACCTTC

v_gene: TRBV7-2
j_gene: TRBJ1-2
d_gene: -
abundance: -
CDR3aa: CASSLLPNYGYTF
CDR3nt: TGTGCCAGCAGCTTACTTCCTAACTATGGCTACACCTTC

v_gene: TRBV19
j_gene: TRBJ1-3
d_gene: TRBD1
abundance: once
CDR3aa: CASTPGGSGNTIYF
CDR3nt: TGTGCCAGCACCCCAGGGGGCTCTGGAAACACCATATATTTT

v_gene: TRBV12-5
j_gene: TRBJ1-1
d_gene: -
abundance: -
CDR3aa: CASGLLRAFF
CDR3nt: TGTGCTAGTGGTTTGTTGAGGGCTTTCTTT

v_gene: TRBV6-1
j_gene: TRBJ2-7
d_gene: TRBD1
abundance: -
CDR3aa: CASGQGVYEQYF
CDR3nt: TGTGCCAGCGGACAGGGGGTTTACGAGCAGTACTTC

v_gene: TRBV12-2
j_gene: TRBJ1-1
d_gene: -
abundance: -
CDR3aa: CASRLGGHTEAFF
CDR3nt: TGTGCAAGTCGCTTAGGGGGGCACACTGAAGCTTTCTTT

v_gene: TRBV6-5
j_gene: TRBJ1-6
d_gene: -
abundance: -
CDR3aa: CASSEAHNSPLHF
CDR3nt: TGTGCCAGCAGTGAAGCTCATAATTCACCCCTCCACTTT

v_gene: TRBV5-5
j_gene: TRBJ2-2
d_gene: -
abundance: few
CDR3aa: CASSDSANTGELFF
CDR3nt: TGTGCCAGCAGTGACAGCGCGAACACCGGGGAGCTGTTTTTT

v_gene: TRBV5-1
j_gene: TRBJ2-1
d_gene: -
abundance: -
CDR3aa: CASSLGGLNEQFF
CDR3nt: TGCGCCAGCAGCTTGGGGGGACTCAATGAGCAGTTCTTC

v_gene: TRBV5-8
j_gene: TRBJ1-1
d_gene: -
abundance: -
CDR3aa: CASSLGEWMNTEAFF
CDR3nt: TGTGCCAGCAGCTTGGGGGAGTGGATGAACACTGAAGCTTTCTTT

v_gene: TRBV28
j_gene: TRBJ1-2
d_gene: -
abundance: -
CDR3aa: CASSLWVRGYGYTF
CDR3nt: TGTGCCAGCAGTTTATGGGTCAGGGGCTATGGCTACACCTTC

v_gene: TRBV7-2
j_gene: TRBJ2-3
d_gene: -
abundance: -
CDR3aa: CAKCRAGTDTQYF
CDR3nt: TGTGCCAAGTGTCGAGCGGGTACAGATACGCAGTATTTT

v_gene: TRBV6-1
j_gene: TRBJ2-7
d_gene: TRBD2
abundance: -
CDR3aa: CASSDRAGGPYEQYF
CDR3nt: TGTGCCAGCAGTGACCGAGCGGGGGGCCCCTACGAGCAGTACTTC

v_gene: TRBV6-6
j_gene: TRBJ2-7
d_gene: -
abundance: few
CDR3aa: CASSSTGYEQYF
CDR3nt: TGTGCCAGCAGCTCGACAGGCTACGAGCAGTACTTC

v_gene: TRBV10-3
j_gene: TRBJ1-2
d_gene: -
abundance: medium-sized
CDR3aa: CAISAVAFGYTF
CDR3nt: TGTGCCATCAGTGCTGTGGCTTTCGGCTACACCTTC

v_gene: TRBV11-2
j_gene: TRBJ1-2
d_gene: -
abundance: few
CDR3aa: CASSLFPPSVGGHYGYTF
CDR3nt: TGTGCCAGCAGCTTATTCCCCCCTAGCGTCGGAGGGCACTATGGCTACACCTTC

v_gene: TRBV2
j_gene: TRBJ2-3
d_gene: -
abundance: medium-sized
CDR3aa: CASNAGADTQYF
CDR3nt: TGTGCCAGCAATGCCGGTGCAGATACGCAGTATTTT

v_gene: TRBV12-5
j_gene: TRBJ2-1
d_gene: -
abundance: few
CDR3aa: CASGLPDKEQFF
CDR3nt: TGTGCTAGTGGTTTACCGGACAAAGAGCAGTTCTTC

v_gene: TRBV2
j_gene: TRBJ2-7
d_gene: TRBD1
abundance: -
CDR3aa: CASSEALRQGKQYF
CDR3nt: TGTGCCAGCAGTGAAGCCCTGAGACAGGGGAAGCAGTACTTC

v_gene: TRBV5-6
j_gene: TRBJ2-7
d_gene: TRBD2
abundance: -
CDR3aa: CASSFRTSGAYEQYF
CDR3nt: TGTGCCAGCAGCTTCCGGACTAGCGGGGCCTACGAGCAGTACTTC

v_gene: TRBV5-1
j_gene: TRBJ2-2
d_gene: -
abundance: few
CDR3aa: CASTLQVLTGELFF
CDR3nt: TGCGCCAGCACCCTACAGGTCCTCACCGGGGAGCTGTTTTTT

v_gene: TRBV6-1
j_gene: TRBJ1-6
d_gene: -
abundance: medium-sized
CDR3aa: CARQTAKPSPLHF
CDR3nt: TGTGCCCGACAGACCGCCAAGCCTTCACCCCTCCACTTT

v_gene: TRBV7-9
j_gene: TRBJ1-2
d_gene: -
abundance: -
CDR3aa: CASSAYLLLNYGYTF
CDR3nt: TGTGCCAGCAGCGCCTATCTCTTACTAAACTATGGCTACACCTTC

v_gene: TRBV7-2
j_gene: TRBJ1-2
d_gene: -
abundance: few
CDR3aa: CASSLLGGAQYGYTF
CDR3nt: TGTGCCAGCAGCTTACTAGGGGGGGCCCAGTATGGCTACACCTTC

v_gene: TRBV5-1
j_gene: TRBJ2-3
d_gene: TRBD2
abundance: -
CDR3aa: CASTPTSGSTDTQYF
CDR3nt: TGCGCCAGCACCCCGACTAGCGGTAGCACAGATACGCAGTATTTT

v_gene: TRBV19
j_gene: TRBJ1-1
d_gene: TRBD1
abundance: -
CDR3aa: CASSIISTGATEAFF
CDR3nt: TGTGCCAGTAGTATAATCTCGACAGGGGCAACTGAAGCTTTCTTT

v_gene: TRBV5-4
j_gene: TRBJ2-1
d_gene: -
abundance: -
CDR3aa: CASSLTQGFDEQFF
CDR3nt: TGTGCCAGCAGCTTGACCCAGGGCTTCGATGAGCAGTTCTTC

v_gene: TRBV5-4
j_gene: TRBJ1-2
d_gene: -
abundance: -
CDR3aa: CASSLPDTHNYGYTF
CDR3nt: TGTGCCAGCAGCCTTCCGGACACCCATAACTATGGCTACACCTTC

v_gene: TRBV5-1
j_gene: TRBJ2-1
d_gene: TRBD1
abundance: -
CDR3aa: CASRTGGGNEQFF
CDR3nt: TGCGCCAGCCGGACAGGGGGAGGGAATGAGCAGTTCTTC